This T cell receptor beta chain was documented in a study of blood T cell repertoires in COVID-19. Turning to the study itself: Sites across the United States, Italy and Spain contributed samples from acute and convalescent COVID-19. The cDNA or gDNA used as material had been derived from T cells, B-cell-depleted T cells, or PBMCs.

Authors' methods: Reference gene primer amplification gave nucleated cell count estimates. Data came from immunoSEQ multiplex PCR; TCRdb stores just in-frame clones and leaves some out. Clone size and the V and J calls come from that table; the DNA yielded D and trimming. Of about 250,000 clones in the sample, more than 60% are singletons; the top ten hold roughly 4%. The CDR3 runs 13 residues. Trimming pared 2 bases from V and 1 base from J, leaving 5 bases between. Germline V gene lookup returns CDR1 LNHNV and CDR2 YYDKDF (reference sequence). The clonotype originates from a middle-aged woman with active or convalescent COVID-19. The rearrangement links TRBV15 to TRBJ1-1, with D unclear. The sequenced sample was peripheral blood. The CDR3 loop reads CATSRRGNTEAFF. CDR3 in DNA: TGTGCCACCAGCAGACGGGGGAACACTGAAGCTTTCTTT.